These 13 T cell receptor beta chains originate from one sample sequenced in a study of cytomegalovirus exposure and HLA in healthy donors (TCRdb year 2017). Library preparation was by the immunoSEQ multiplex PCR assay. The multiplex PCR relied on a mix of 60 forward primers for TCR Vbeta segments and 13 reverse primers for TCR Jbeta segments. The table was pulled from immuneACCESS by TCRdb, which kept in-frame rearrangements only. Such tables lose some clones; where checked, under half of the loss comes from unresolved V genes, and the rest has no known cause. This sample's table contains about 130,000 clones. Of the sample, less than 2.5% is held by the ten largest clones. Sequenced material: PBMCs. These receptors originate from a woman in her sixties or seventies in good health and CMV-seronegative.

This chain connects TRBV19 to TRBJ2-5, with TRBD2 matching 10 bases. The germline CDR1 and CDR2 sequences are LNHDA and SQIVND (reference sequence). Trimming at V came to 5 bases and at J to 5 bases, leaving 11 bases not matched to a gene. This CDR3 is built from 16 residues. The CDR3 sequence: CASSSRAGGPLETQYF. The CDR3 coding sequence is TGTGCCAGTAGTTCTCGAGCGGGGGGGCCCTTGGAGACCCAGTACTTC.

The chain joins TRBV28 to TRBJ2-5; 13 bases line up with TRBD2. The tail of the sequence fits TRBJ2-7 better, so the J call may be wrong. The CDR3 consists of 15 residues. Germline assignment: CDR1 MDHEN and CDR2 SYDVKM. The CDR3 coding sequence is TGTGCCAGCAGTCCTGGACTAGCGGGAGTCGACGAGCAGTACTTC. The encoded protein is CASSPGLAGVDEQYF.

The chain has TRBV6-6 and TRBJ2-7; unclear D gene. Germline values: CDR1 MNHNY, CDR2 SVGAGI (reference sequence). The CDR3 has 12 residues. Trimming left V 3 bases short and J 6 bases short, with 9 bases between. The CDR3 loop is CASSYGSGEQYF. CDR3 nucleotide sequence: TGTGCCAGCAGTTATGGCTCAGGCGAGCAGTACTTC.

The rearrangement links TRBV28 to TRBJ1-3; 9 bases are shared with TRBD1. Trimming took 4 bases from V and 1 from J; bases not matched to a gene: 5. The germline gives CDR1 MDHEN, CDR2 SYDVKM. This CDR3 region has 16 residues. CDR3 coding DNA: TGTGCCAGCAGTTACACCGGGACAGGGTCTGGAAACACCATATATTTT. Translated: CASSYTGTGSGNTIYF.

The chain combines TRBV4-1 with TRBJ2-1; 7 positions match TRBD2. The germline CDR1 and CDR2 sequences are MGHRA and YSYEKL. The junction had 15 bases not matched to a gene; V was cut back by 3 bases and J by 4 bases. CDR3 length: 18 residues. This CDR3 is CASSQTALRLAAYNEQFF. In DNA form, the CDR3 reads TGCGCCAGCAGCCAGACGGCCCTCCGGCTAGCGGCGTACAATGAGCAGTTCTTC.

The chain recombines TRBV19 with TRBJ2-2; TRBD2 aligns across 16 bases. The CDR3 has 19 residues. Germline CDR1 is LNHDA and CDR2 is SQIVND (reference sequence). V shed 6 bases, J shed 0 bases, and the junction held 7 bases outside the gene matches. The chain's CDR3 is CASRSTGLAGGTNTGELFF. As DNA, the CDR3 is TGTGCCAGTAGATCCACGGGACTAGCGGGGGGGACGAACACCGGGGAGCTGTTTTTT. The full variable domain, completed using reference TRBV19 and TRBJ2-2, is DGGITQSPKYLFRKEGQNVTLSCEQNLNHDAMYWYRQDPGQGLRLIYYSQIVNDFQKGDIAEGYSVSREKKESFPLTVTSAQKNPTAFYLCASRSTGLAGGTNTGELFFGEGSRLTVL.

The rearrangement uses TRBV29-1 and TRBJ2-2, with 11 nucleotides matching TRBD1. Germline-derived CDR1 and CDR2 are SQVTM and ANQGSEA. This CDR3 is 12 amino acids long. The V segment lost 6 bases and the J segment 6 bases; nucleotides outside the gene matches: 0. Here the CDR3 reads CSVGQGAGELFF. CDR3 DNA sequence: TGCAGCGTGGGACAGGGGGCCGGGGAGCTGTTTTTT.

The chain combines TRBV27 with TRBJ2-1, with D possibly matching TRBD1 (7 bases). Looked up from germline, CDR1 is MNHEY and CDR2 is SMNVEV (reference sequence). V was clipped by 5 bases and J by 15 bases, with 23 bases between them. The CDR3 covers 14 residues. DNA of the CDR3: TGTGCCAGCAGTGACCCCGCCTCAGGGGGGACCCGGTTCTTC. Translation gives CASSDPASGGTRFF.

The rearrangement links TRBV30 to TRBJ1-1; D unresolved. The CDR3 length is 13 residues. Trimming left V 3 bases short and J 5 bases short, with 13 bases between. The germline CDR1 and CDR2 sequences are GTSNPN and SVGIG (reference sequence). CDR3 bases: TGTGCCTGGAGCACCGCTGGGAGAACTGAAGCTTTCTTT. Protein: CAWSTAGRTEAFF.

V is TRBV6-1 and J is TRBJ2-7; 10 bases fit TRBD1. CDR1 and CDR2 (germline): MNHNS, SASEGT. Losses at the gene ends were 6 bases for V and 6 bases for J; bases not matched to a gene: 5. This CDR3 is built from 13 residues. CDR3 coding DNA: TGTGCCAGCAGCCGGGACAGGGGTCTCGAGCAGTACTTC. Translation: CASSRDRGLEQYF.

The rearrangement joins TRBV14 to TRBJ2-3; TRBD2 agrees at 11 bases. The CDR3 runs to 17 residues. Germline CDR1 and CDR2: SGHDN and FVKESK. V lost 2 bases and J lost 6; bases outside the gene matches: 10. The CDR3 DNA is TGTGCCAGCAGCCAAACCTATAGCGGGGGGGCCGCGGATACGCAGTATTTT. Translation: CASSQTYSGGAADTQYF.

V and J are TRBV6-5 and TRBJ1-5, with a weak D call TRBD1 (6 bases). Germline loops: CDR1 MNHEY, CDR2 SVGAGI. This CDR3 is 14 amino acids long. V gave up 0 bases and J gave up 7 bases, with 10 bases separating them. CDR3 bases: TGTGCCAGCAGTTACTCGACAGGACAGCAGCCCCAGCATTTT. It encodes CASSYSTGQQPQHF.

The gene calls are TRBV6-6 and TRBJ1-1; D gene uncertain. The CDR3 has 13 residues. Per the germline V gene, CDR1 is MNHNY and CDR2 is SVGAGI (reference sequence). V lost 8 bases, J lost 0 bases, and 10 bases lay in between. CDR3 protein: CASPPNLNTEAFF. The CDR3 nucleotides read TGTGCCAGCCCCCCCAACTTGAACACTGAAGCTTTCTTT.